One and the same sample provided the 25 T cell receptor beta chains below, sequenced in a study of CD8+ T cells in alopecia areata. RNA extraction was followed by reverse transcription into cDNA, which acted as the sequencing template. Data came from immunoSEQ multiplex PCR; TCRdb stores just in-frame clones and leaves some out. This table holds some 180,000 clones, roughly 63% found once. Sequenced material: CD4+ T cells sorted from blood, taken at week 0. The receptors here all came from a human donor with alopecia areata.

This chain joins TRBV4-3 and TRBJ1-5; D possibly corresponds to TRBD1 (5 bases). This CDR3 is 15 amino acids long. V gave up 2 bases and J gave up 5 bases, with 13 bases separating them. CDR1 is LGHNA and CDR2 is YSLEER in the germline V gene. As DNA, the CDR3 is TGCGCCAGCAGCCAAAGACCTTGGGGGGATCAGCCCCAGCATTTT. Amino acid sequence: CASSQRPWGDQPQHF.

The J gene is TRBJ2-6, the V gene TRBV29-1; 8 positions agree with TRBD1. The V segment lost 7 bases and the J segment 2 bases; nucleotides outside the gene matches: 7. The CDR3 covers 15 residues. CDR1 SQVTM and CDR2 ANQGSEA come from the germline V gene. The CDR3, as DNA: TGCAGCGCCCGACAGGGGATTGCTGGGGCCAACGTCCTGACTTTC. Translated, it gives CSARQGIAGANVLTF.

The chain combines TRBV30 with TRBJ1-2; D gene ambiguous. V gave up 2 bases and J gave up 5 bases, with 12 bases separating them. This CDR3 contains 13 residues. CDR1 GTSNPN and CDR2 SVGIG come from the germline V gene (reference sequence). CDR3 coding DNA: TGTGCCTGGAGTAGCCGGGAACAGTATGGCTACACCTTC. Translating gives CAWSSREQYGYTF.

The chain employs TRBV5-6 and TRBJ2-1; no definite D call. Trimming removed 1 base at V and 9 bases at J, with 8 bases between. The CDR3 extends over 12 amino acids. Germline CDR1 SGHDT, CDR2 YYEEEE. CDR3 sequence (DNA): TGTGCCAGCAGCTTGATTGGGCCTGAGCAGTTCTTC. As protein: CASSLIGPEQFF.

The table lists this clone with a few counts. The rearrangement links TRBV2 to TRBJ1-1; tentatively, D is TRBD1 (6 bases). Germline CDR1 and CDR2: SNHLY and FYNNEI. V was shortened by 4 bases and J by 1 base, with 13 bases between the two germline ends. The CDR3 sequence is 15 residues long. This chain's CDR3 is CASSAGARGNTEAFF. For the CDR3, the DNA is TGTGCCAGCAGTGCAGGGGCTCGGGGGAACACTGAAGCTTTCTTT.

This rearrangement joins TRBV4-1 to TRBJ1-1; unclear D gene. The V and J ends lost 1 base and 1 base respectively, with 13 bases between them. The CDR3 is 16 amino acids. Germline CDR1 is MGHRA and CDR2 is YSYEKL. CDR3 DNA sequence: TGCGCCAGCAGCCAAGGACACAGTCACCCGAACACTGAAGCTTTCTTT. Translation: CASSQGHSHPNTEAFF.

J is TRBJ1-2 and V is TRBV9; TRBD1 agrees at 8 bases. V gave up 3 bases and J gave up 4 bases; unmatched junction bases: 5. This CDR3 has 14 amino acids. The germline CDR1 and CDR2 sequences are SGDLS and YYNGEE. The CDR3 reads CASSGLDRVYGYTF. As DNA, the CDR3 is TGTGCCAGCAGCGGTCTGGACAGGGTCTATGGCTACACCTTC.

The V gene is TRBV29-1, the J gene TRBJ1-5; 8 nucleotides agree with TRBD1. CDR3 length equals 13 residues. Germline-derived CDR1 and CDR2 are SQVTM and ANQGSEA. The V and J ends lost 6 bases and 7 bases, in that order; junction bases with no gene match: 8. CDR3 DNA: TGCAGCGTGACCCAGGGACAGGAGCAGCCCCAGCATTTT. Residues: CSVTQGQEQPQHF.

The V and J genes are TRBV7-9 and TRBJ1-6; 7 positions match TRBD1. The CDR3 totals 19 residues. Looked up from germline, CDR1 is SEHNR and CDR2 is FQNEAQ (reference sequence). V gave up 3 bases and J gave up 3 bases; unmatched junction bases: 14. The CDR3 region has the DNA TGTGCCAGCAGCTTTAATCGGGGAGACAGGGCGGACTATAATTCACCCCTCCACTTT. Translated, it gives CASSFNRGDRADYNSPLHF.

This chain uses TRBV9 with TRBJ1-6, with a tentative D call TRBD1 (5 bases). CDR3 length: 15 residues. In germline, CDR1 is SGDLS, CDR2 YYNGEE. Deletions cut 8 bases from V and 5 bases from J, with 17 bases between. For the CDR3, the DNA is TGTGCCAGTAATGACGGTGGGGGGAATAATTCACCCCTCCACTTT. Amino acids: CASNDGGGNNSPLHF.

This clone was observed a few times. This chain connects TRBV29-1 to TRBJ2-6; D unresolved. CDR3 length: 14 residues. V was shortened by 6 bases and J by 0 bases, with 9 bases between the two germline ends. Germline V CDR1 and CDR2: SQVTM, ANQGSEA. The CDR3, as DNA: TGCAGCGTCAGAGAACCCTCTGGGGCCAACGTCCTGACTTTC. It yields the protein CSVREPSGANVLTF.

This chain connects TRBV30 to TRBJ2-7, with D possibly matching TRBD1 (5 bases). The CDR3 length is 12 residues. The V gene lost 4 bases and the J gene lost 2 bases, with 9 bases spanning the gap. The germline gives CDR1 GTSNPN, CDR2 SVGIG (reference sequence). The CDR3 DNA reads TGTGCCTGGAAAGGGGCGCCCTACGAGCAGTACTTC. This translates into CAWKGAPYEQYF.

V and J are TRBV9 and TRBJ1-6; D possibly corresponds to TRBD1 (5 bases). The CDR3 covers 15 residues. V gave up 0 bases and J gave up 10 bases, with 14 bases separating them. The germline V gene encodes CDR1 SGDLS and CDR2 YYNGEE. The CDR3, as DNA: TGTGCCAGCAGCGTAGCGCTCGGGGGTTGGTCACCCCTCCACTTT. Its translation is CASSVALGGWSPLHF.

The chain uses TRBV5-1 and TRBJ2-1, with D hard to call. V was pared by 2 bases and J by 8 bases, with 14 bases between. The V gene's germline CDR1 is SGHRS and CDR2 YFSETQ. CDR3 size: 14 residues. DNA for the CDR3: TGCGCCAGCAGCTTTCGTTCCGAATTTGATGAGCAGTTCTTC. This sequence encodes CASSFRSEFDEQFF.

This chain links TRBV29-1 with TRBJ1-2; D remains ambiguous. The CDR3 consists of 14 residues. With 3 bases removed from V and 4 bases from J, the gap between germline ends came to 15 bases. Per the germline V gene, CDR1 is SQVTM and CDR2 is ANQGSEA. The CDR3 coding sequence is TGCAGCGTTGAGGCACAACTGGCAGGCTATGGCTACACCTTC. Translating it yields CSVEAQLAGYGYTF.

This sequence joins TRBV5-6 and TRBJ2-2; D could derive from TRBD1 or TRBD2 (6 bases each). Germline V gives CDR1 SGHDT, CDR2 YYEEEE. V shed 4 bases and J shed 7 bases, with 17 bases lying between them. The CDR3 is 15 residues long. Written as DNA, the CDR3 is TGTGCCAGCAGCCCGGTACGGGGGCGAAACGGGGAGCTGTTTTTT. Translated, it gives CASSPVRGRNGELFF.

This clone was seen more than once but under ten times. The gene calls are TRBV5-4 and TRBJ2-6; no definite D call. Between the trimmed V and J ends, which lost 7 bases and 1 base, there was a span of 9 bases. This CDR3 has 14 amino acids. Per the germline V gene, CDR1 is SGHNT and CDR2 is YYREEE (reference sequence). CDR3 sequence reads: CASPPKSGANVLTF. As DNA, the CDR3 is TGTGCCAGCCCGCCGAAATCTGGGGCCAACGTCCTGACTTTC.

CDR3 in DNA: TGCAGCGTCCTCGACGGTAACCTCTATGGCTACACCTTC. Translation: CSVLDGNLYGYTF. The V call is TRBV29-1, the J call TRBJ1-2; D is ambiguous. Germline values: CDR1 SQVTM, CDR2 ANQGSEA. The ends were cut back, 6 bases at V and 4 bases at J, with 15 bases in the middle. This CDR3 comprises 13 residues. Together with reference TRBV29-1 and TRBJ1-2, the CDR3 gives the full variable domain: SAVISQKPSRDICQRGTSLTIQCQVDSQVTMMFWYRQQPGQSLTLIATANQGSEATYESGFVIDKFPISRPNLTFSTLTVSNMSPEDSSIYLCSVLDGNLYGYTFGSGTRLTVV.

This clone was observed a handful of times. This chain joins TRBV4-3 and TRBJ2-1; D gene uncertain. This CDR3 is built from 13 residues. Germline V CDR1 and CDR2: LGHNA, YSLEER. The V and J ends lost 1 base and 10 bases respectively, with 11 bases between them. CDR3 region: CASSQASRPEQFF. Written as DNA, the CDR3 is TGCGCCAGCAGCCAAGCGAGTAGGCCGGAGCAGTTCTTC.

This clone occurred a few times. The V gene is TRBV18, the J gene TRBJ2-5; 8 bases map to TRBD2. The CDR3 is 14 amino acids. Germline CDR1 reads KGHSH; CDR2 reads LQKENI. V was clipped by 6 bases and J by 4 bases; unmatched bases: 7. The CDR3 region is CASSPGGPGETQYF. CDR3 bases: TGTGCCAGCTCCCCGGGGGGGCCAGGAGAGACCCAGTACTTC.

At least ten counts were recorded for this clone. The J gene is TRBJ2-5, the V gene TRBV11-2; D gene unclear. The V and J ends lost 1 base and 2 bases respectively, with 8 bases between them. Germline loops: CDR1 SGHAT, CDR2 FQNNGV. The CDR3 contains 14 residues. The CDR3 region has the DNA TGTGCCAGCAGCTTAGGCCGGTTTCAAGAGACCCAGTACTTC. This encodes CASSLGRFQETQYF.

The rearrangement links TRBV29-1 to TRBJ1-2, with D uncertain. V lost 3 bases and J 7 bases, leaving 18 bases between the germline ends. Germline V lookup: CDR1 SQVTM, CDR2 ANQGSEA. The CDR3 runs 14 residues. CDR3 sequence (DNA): TGCAGCGTTGATTCAGCCTATCACTCGGGTGGCTACACCTTC. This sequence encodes CSVDSAYHSGGYTF.

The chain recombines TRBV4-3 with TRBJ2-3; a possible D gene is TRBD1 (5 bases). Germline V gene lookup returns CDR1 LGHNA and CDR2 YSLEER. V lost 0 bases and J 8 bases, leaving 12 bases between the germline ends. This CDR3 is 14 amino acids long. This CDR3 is CASSQEQAHATQYF. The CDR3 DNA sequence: TGCGCCAGCAGCCAAGAACAGGCCCATGCTACGCAGTATTTT.

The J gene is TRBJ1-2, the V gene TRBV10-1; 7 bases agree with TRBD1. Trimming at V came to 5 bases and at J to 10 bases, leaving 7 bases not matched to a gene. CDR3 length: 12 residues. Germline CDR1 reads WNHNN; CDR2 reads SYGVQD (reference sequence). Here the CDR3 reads CASSFDRVVYTF. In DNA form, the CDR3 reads TGCGCCAGCAGTTTTGACAGGGTTGTCTACACCTTC.

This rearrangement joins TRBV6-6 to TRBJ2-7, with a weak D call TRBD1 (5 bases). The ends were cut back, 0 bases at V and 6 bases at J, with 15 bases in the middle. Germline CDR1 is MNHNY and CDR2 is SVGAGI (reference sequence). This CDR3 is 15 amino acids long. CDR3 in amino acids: CASSYSGAQTGEQYF. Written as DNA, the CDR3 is TGTGCCAGCAGTTACTCTGGAGCTCAAACAGGCGAGCAGTACTTC.